These 17 T cell receptor beta chains share one sample of origin, sequenced in a study of T-cell reconstitution after alpha-beta-depleted transplantation in children (dated by TCRdb to the mid-2010s). Libraries were made using PCR. Sequencing relied on an Illumina HiSeq 2500. TCR library preparation used molecular barcoding, with unique molecular identifiers applied to normalize quantification of the TCRbeta repertoire. TCRdb reprocessing: public reads trimmed at Q25 with fastp, clones called with MiXCR, in-frame beta chains kept. CDR3 protein sequences are deduplicated, and each keeps its most common genes and DNA. This sample holds around 100,000 distinct CDR3 sequences; 10% to 13% were observed only once. The ten largest clonotypes hold 30% to 35% of the sample. This specimen's treatment or condition label, per the study, means: allogeneic hematopoietic cell transplantation with graft depleted of TCRalphabeta T cells and CD19 B cells.

The specimen comprised PBMCs, sampled before TCRalphabeta/CD19-depleted stem cell transplant. These receptors originate from a boy aged 2 to 10 with acute lymphoblastic leukemia, due to receive a stem cell transplant.

This sequence joins TRBV12-3 or TRBV12-4 and TRBJ1-2; D possibly corresponds to TRBD1 (5 bases). CDR3 length equals 14 residues. V was cut by 5 bases and J by 4 bases, with 14 bases left in between. The CDR3 is CASSPAPGAYGYTF. The CDR3 region has the DNA TGTGCCAGCAGTCCTGCTCCTGGGGCCTATGGCTACACCTTC.

The V call is TRBV7-2, the J call TRBJ2-7; D gene uncertain. The CDR3 extends over 14 amino acids. Trimming took 5 bases from V and 2 from J, leaving 13 bases between them. Per germline, CDR1 SGHTA and CDR2 FQGNSA. The CDR3 coding sequence is TGTGCCAGCAGCCACCTAACACCTGCCTACGAGCAGTACTTC. Its translation: CASSHLTPAYEQYF.

This clonotype was recorded many times. The junction differs from germline at one of its ends, possibly a read error. The chain recombines TRBV7-7 with TRBJ2-1; 7 bases agree with TRBD1. Germline loops: CDR1 SSHAT, CDR2 FNYEAQ (reference sequence). This CDR3 comprises 17 residues. For the CDR3, the DNA is TGTGCTAGCAGCCAGACCGGGACAGCTAGCTCCTACAATGAGCAGTTCTTC. This gives the protein CASSQTGTASSYNEQFF.

This clonotype was seen a handful of times. V usage is TRBV20-1 and J usage is TRBJ1-6; 8 bases match TRBD1. The CDR3 is 15 residues long. The J segment lost 7 bases and the V segment lost 2 bases, leaving 7 bases of the junction unmatched. CDR1 DFQATT and CDR2 SNEGSKA come from the germline V gene (reference sequence). CDR3 nucleotide sequence: TGCAGTGCTAGATTCACCGGGACAGGCAATTCACCCCTCCACTTT. Translated: CSARFTGTGNSPLHF.

This clonotype has a handful of counts. The chain combines TRBV28 with TRBJ1-3; D remains unclear. The V gene lost 2 bases and the J gene lost 7 bases, with 12 bases spanning the gap. This CDR3 is built from 14 residues. Per germline, CDR1 MDHEN and CDR2 SYDVKM. CDR3 loop: CASSLPRDFNTIYF. CDR3 bases: TGTGCCAGCAGTTTACCGCGGGATTTCAACACCATATATTTT.

In this sample, this clonotype turned up a few times. The chain joins TRBV19 to TRBJ2-2; D gene ambiguous. V was pared by 6 bases and J by 6 bases, with 8 bases between. Germline V gene lookup returns CDR1 LNHDA and CDR2 SQIVND (reference sequence). There are 12 residues in the CDR3. CDR3: CASSRRAGELFF. The CDR3, as DNA: TGTGCCAGTAGCCGTCGCGCCGGGGAGCTGTTTTTT. The full variable domain, rest sourced from reference TRBV19 and TRBJ2-2, is DGGITQSPKYLFRKEGQNVTLSCEQNLNHDAMYWYRQDPGQGLRLIYYSQIVNDFQKGDIAEGYSVSREKKESFPLTVTSAQKNPTAFYLCASSRRAGELFFGEGSRLTVL.

The chain couples TRBV6-5 to TRBJ1-2; D is possibly TRBD1 (6 bases). Per the germline V gene, CDR1 is MNHEY and CDR2 is SVGAGI. The CDR3 has 12 residues. V dropped 6 bases and J dropped 4 bases, with 9 bases sitting between them. Here the CDR3 reads CASSGQFYGYTF. CDR3 in DNA: TGTGCCAGCAGCGGACAGTTCTATGGCTACACCTTC.

This clonotype turned up a few times. Here the CDR3 DNA reads TGCAGTGCCCCTTTGACGGGAGGACATTGGGGCTACGAGCAGTACTTC. This encodes CSAPLTGGHWGYEQYF. The V call is TRBV20-1, the J call TRBJ2-7, with 7 bases that match TRBD2. This CDR3 region has 16 residues. The germline V gene encodes CDR1 DFQATT and CDR2 SNEGSKA (reference sequence). Trimming at V came to 6 bases and at J to 3 bases, leaving 17 bases not matched to a gene.

This clonotype was seen ten or more times. The chain links TRBV5-1 to TRBJ2-5, with 7 positions matching TRBD1. Germline V CDR1 and CDR2: SGHRS, YFSETQ. This CDR3 comprises 14 residues. After removal of 4 bases from V and 3 bases from J, the junction contained 6 bases not matched to a gene. This CDR3 reads CASSAGTAEETQYF. In DNA form, the CDR3 reads TGCGCCAGCAGCGCCGGGACAGCCGAAGAGACCCAGTACTTC.

This clonotype came up a few times. The V gene is TRBV19, the J gene TRBJ2-3; the match to TRBD2 covers 7 bases. CDR1 LNHDA and CDR2 SQIVND come from the germline V gene (reference sequence). J gave up 1 base and V 8 bases, and 9 bases lay outside the gene matches. This CDR3 contains 15 residues. CDR3 nucleotide sequence: TGTGCCAGTTCTCTGGGGGGGACCCGCACAGATACGCAGTATTTT. Residues: CASSLGGTRTDTQYF.

This clonotype appeared a few times. The CDR3 spells CSVGGRSPYYEQYF. CDR3 DNA: TGCAGTGTAGGCGGGAGGTCTCCATACTACGAGCAGTACTTC. The V and J genes are TRBV20-1 and TRBJ2-7, with 8 bases fitting TRBD2. Germline CDR1 is DFQATT and CDR2 is SNEGSKA (reference sequence). V lost 7 bases, J lost 3 bases, and 11 bases stayed unmatched. This CDR3 comprises 14 residues.

The CDR3 DNA follows: TGTGCCAGCAGTTTATTCTGGGGGGAATCCTACGAGCAGTACTTC. This gives the protein CASSLFWGESYEQYF. The V call is TRBV28, the J call TRBJ2-7, with a weak D call TRBD2 (6 bases). This CDR3 has 15 amino acids. The V end was cut by 1 base, the J end by 1 base, with 11 bases between. CDR1 is MDHEN, CDR2 SYDVKM, per germline.

The chain couples TRBV7-9 to TRBJ2-5; the match to TRBD1 covers 10 bases. The ends lost 6 bases at V and 4 bases at J; junction bases unmatched: 8. Looked up from germline, CDR1 is SEHNR and CDR2 is FQNEAQ (reference sequence). This CDR3 region has 15 residues. For the CDR3, the DNA is TGTGCCAGCAGGTCCGGGACAGGGGTCTCAGAGACCCAGTACTTC. Translation gives CASRSGTGVSETQYF.

V is TRBV5-1 and J is TRBJ2-7; 10 nucleotides align to TRBD1. V shed 4 bases, J shed 2 bases, and the junction held 3 bases outside the gene matches. Germline V CDR1 and CDR2: SGHRS, YFSETQ. The CDR3 covers 14 residues. The DNA of the CDR3 is TGCGCCAGCAGCAAGGGACAGGGGCCCTACGAGCAGTACTTC. It specifies CASSKGQGPYEQYF.

The chain is built from TRBV20-1 and TRBJ2-1; D is possibly TRBD2 (6 bases). Germline V gene sequence: CDR1 DFQATT, CDR2 SNEGSKA (reference sequence). This CDR3 has 16 residues. V lost 0 bases, J lost 1 base, and 13 bases lay in between. DNA of the CDR3: TGCAGTGCTAGAGATTTTACGGGAGAGTCCTACAATGAGCAGTTCTTC. Protein sequence: CSARDFTGESYNEQFF.

This clonotype was found a few times. CDR3 nucleotides: TGTGCCAGCAGCTGGACTCTCGGACGCACCGGGGAGCTGTTTTTT. Encoded protein: CASSWTLGRTGELFF. V gene TRBV7-9 combines with J gene TRBJ2-2, with D perhaps matching TRBD2 (5 bases). The CDR3 loop spans 15 amino acids. The V end lost 4 bases, the J end lost 4 bases, and 13 bases lay between the germline ends. CDR1 and CDR2 (germline): SEHNR, FQNEAQ (reference sequence). Full variable domain (missing parts from reference TRBV7-9 and TRBJ2-2): DTGVSQNPRHKITKRGQNVTFRCDPISEHNRLYWYRQTLGQGPEFLTYFQNEAQLEKSRLLSDRFSAERPKGSFSTLEIQRTEQGDSAMYLCASSWTLGRTGELFFGEGSRLTVL.

The rearrangement links TRBV5-1 to TRBJ2-1, with D maybe TRBD1 (7 bases). The V end lost 5 bases, the J end lost 5 bases, and 14 bases lay between the germline ends. The CDR3 is 14 residues long. CDR1 SGHRS and CDR2 YFSETQ come from the germline V gene. Written as DNA, the CDR3 is TGCGCCAGCAGTCAGGGGGGCGTGGACAATGAGCAGTTCTTC. As protein: CASSQGGVDNEQFF.